What follows is one T cell receptor beta chain and its context. What it binds is unknown. The CDR3 covers 13 residues. The germline V and J ends were trimmed by 0 bases and 8 bases, with 7 bases remaining between them. The germline gives CDR1 KGHDR, CDR2 SFDVKD. This sample was taken from a study of T-cell memory formation after mild COVID-19. TCRdb analysed the 5' RACE reads with MiXCR anew, one entry per CDR3 protein. In the table there are 450,000 to 700,000 distinct CDR3 sequences, roughly 17% of which are singletons. Study-level findings and limits: Shrinking CD4+ clones resided mostly in CM and EM, and CD8+ ones in EMRA. For second-wave clones that peaked at day 37, SARS-CoV-2 specificity went unverified. Detection of some responders pre-infection suggested pre-existing cross-reactive memory T cells participated. Day 15 to 85 contracting clones showed balanced CD4/CD8; later expanders leaned CD4+.

Sequences were obtained from PBMCs or a T cell subset sorted from them (not recorded which). The source of this sequence is an adult woman who had mild COVID-19 (a few samples of this study predate the infection). Cell type and time point are not known. The chain couples TRBV24-1 to TRBJ2-1; D ambiguous. The CDR3 DNA reads as TGTGCCACCAGTGATTTGCTACAGTATGAGCAGTTCTTC. Protein sequence: CATSDLLQYEQFF.